What follows are 11 T cell receptor beta chains derived from one specimen sequenced in a study of T cell repertoires in cytomegalovirus infection. For these receptors, no antigen is known. TCRdb analysed the reads with MiXCR anew, one entry per CDR3 protein. The sample lists roughly 120,000 distinct CDR3 sequences; approximately 30% were seen once. The sample in question was CD8+ T cells from cultured PBMCs, obtained from culture after CMV antigen stimulation. The receptors here all came from a human donor in good health (CMV status not recorded). Some clones in this sample may be carry-over from other donors' samples.

A word on this clonotype: A read error may produce the germline difference seen at one junction end. The chain couples TRBV7-6 to TRBJ2-5, with D tentatively TRBD2 (7 bases). Per the germline V gene, CDR1 is SGHVS and CDR2 is FNYEAQ. The CDR3 is 19 residues long. CDR3 sequence reads: CASSLGGGAEVYGQETQYF. The CDR3 DNA sequence: TGTGCTAGCAGCTTAGGAGGGGGGGCCGAAGTTTACGGTCAAGAGACCCAGTACTTC.

V and J are TRBV20-1 and TRBJ2-7; 7 bases match TRBD1. Germline lookup yields CDR1 DFQATT and CDR2 SNEGSKA (reference sequence). With V trimmed by 5 bases and J by 3 bases, 10 bases remained unmatched. The CDR3 runs to 14 residues. CDR3 region: CSAGTRTGGYEQYF. DNA of the CDR3: TGCAGTGCTGGAACCCGGACAGGTGGCTACGAGCAGTACTTC.

This clonotype was seen once. CDR3 nucleotide sequence: TGTGCCAGCAGTTCAGTAGGAGTACTGAACACTGAAGCTTTCTTT. It yields the protein CASSSVGVLNTEAFF. The rearrangement joins TRBV12-3 or TRBV12-4 to TRBJ1-1; D is ambiguous. The CDR3 covers 15 residues. V shed 4 bases and J shed 0 bases, with 12 bases lying between them.

The chain employs TRBV9 and TRBJ2-7, with D perhaps matching TRBD1 (5 bases). Germline loops: CDR1 SGDLS, CDR2 YYNGEE. Trimming removed 1 base at V and 2 bases at J, with 10 bases between. The CDR3 runs 14 residues. CDR3 sequence: CASSVRLGAYEQYF. DNA for the CDR3: TGTGCCAGCAGCGTAAGGTTAGGGGCCTACGAGCAGTACTTC. Using reference TRBV9 and TRBJ2-7 for the parts outside the CDR3, the full variable domain is DSGVTQTPKHLITATGQRVTLRCSPRSGDLSVYWYQQSLDQGLQFLIQYYNGEERAKGNILERFSAQQFPDLHSELNLSSLELGDSALYFCASSVRLGAYEQYFGPGTRLTVT.

This clonotype was found a few times. The chain links TRBV7-9 to TRBJ2-7; unclear D gene. CDR3 length: 11 amino acids. The germline gives CDR1 SEHNR, CDR2 FQNEAQ (reference sequence). V shed 1 base and J shed 5 bases, with 3 bases lying between them. The CDR3 DNA follows: TGTGCCAGCAGCTTAGACGACGAGCAGTACTTC. Translated, it gives CASSLDDEQYF.

The gene calls are TRBV20-1 and TRBJ2-1; 11 nucleotides match TRBD2. The CDR3 spans 19 residues. The ends lost 6 bases at V and 1 base at J; junction bases unmatched: 17. CDR1 is DFQATT, CDR2 SNEGSKA, per germline (reference sequence). CDR3 loop: CSARGTVLAGGWSYNEQFF. CDR3 sequence (DNA): TGCAGTGCCCGAGGAACGGTCTTAGCGGGGGGGTGGTCCTACAATGAGCAGTTCTTC.

This clonotype has more than one count but fewer than ten. The V call is TRBV5-1, the J call TRBJ1-4, with 9 nucleotides matching TRBD1. The germline CDR1 and CDR2 sequences are SGHRS and YFSETQ. The CDR3 length is 15 residues. V shed 2 bases and J 8 bases; nucleotides not matched to a gene: 7. CDR3 sequence: CASSFLGQGLEKLFF. CDR3 in DNA: TGCGCCAGCAGCTTCCTGGGACAGGGTTTGGAAAAACTGTTTTTT. Together with reference TRBV5-1 and TRBJ1-4, the CDR3 gives the full variable domain: KAGVTQTPRYLIKTRGQQVTLSCSPISGHRSVSWYQQTPGQGLQFLFEYFSETQRNKGNFPGRFSGRQFSNSRSEMNVSTLELGDSALYLCASSFLGQGLEKLFFGSGTQLSVL.

The table lists this clonotype with many counts. The CDR3 DNA follows: TGTGCCAGCAGCTTAGCTGCCGTCAATGAGCAGTTCTTC. It translates to CASSLAAVNEQFF. The chain has TRBV7-8 and TRBJ2-1; D gene ambiguous. Germline-derived CDR1 and CDR2 are SGHVS and FQNEAQ. This CDR3 is 13 amino acids long. Deletions cut 0 bases from V and 6 bases from J, with 6 bases between.

This clonotype came up a few times. The chain carries TRBV7-3 and TRBJ2-2; maybe TRBD2 (5 bases). This CDR3 is built from 14 residues. The V gene's germline CDR1 is SGHTA and CDR2 FQGTGA. Trimming shortened V by 2 bases and J by 5 bases, and 9 bases separated the two germline ends. CDR3 in amino acids: CASSLASGTGELFF. CDR3 coding DNA: TGTGCCAGCAGCTTAGCCAGCGGAACCGGGGAGCTGTTTTTT.

This clonotype was found a few times. The chain recombines TRBV27 with TRBJ2-5; TRBD1 agrees at 7 bases. With 1 base clipped from V and 6 bases from J, the junction kept 2 bases outside the gene matches. Germline V gives CDR1 MNHEY, CDR2 SMNVEV (reference sequence). The CDR3 extends over 13 amino acids. CDR3 protein: CASSLLGQKTQYF. The CDR3 nucleotides read TGTGCCAGCAGTTTATTGGGACAGAAGACCCAGTACTTC.

The chain has TRBV20-1 and TRBJ1-4; D is perhaps TRBD1 (6 bases). The CDR3 length is 13 residues. Germline assignment: CDR1 DFQATT and CDR2 SNEGSKA (reference sequence). V was clipped by 6 bases and J by 0 bases, with 8 bases between them. The CDR3 protein is CSARDTTNEKLFF. CDR3 nucleotide sequence: TGCAGTGCCCGGGACACAACTAATGAAAAACTGTTTTTT.